Each of the 17 T cell receptor beta chains below was sequenced from the same sample in a study of cytomegalovirus exposure and HLA in healthy donors. This PCR relied on a set of 60 Vbeta primers and 13 Jbeta primers. Measured with immunoSEQ multiplex PCR; TCRdb has only the in-frame clones, and not every one. This sample has roughly 160,000 clones, with 80% to 90% found just once. Sequencing was carried out using PBMCs. The origin of the receptors is a man younger than 35 in good health and CMV-seropositive.

The chain carries TRBV18 and TRBJ1-1; D gene uncertain. V lost 3 bases and J 1 base, leaving 3 bases between the germline ends. The length of the CDR3 is 12 residues. Germline V gene lookup returns CDR1 KGHSH and CDR2 LQKENI. DNA of the CDR3: TGTGCCAGCTCACCCAGGAACACTGAAGCTTTCTTT. Translating gives CASSPRNTEAFF.

V gene TRBV6-1 combines with J gene TRBJ2-6; D might be TRBD1 (5 bases). V was trimmed by 8 bases and J by 0 bases, leaving 11 bases between them. From germline, CDR1 is MNHNS and CDR2 SASEGT. The CDR3 contains 15 residues. CDR3 loop: CASGARISGANVLTF. In nucleotides, the CDR3 is TGTGCCAGCGGGGCTAGAATCTCTGGGGCCAACGTCCTGACTTTC.

The chain links TRBV2 to TRBJ2-3; a possible D gene is TRBD2 (6 bases). Germline loops: CDR1 SNHLY, CDR2 FYNNEI. With 6 bases removed from V and 9 bases from J, the gap between germline ends came to 10 bases. The CDR3 consists of 11 residues. The CDR3 spells CASRLAGTQYF. In nucleotides, the CDR3 is TGTGCCAGCAGACTAGCCGGCACGCAGTATTTT.

The genes are TRBV5-1 and TRBJ1-2, with a weak D call TRBD1 (5 bases). Germline V gene data show CDR1 as SGHRS and CDR2 as YFSETQ. The CDR3 loop spans 15 amino acids. Trimming removed 0 bases from V and 4 bases from J, with 13 bases in between. In DNA form, the CDR3 reads TGCGCCAGCAGCTTGGGGAAGGGACTGGGCTATGGCTACACCTTC. Translation: CASSLGKGLGYGYTF.

The chain has TRBV19 and TRBJ2-1; 8 nucleotides match TRBD2. Trimming cost V 1 base and J 3 bases; bases outside gene matches: 5. This CDR3 is 16 amino acids long. The germline V gene encodes CDR1 LNHDA and CDR2 SQIVND (reference sequence). The CDR3 DNA sequence: TGTGCCAGTAGTATAGCCGGGACTAGAGTCTACAATGAGCAGTTCTTC. Amino acids: CASSIAGTRVYNEQFF.

The chain employs TRBV27 and TRBJ2-7; 7 nucleotides agree with TRBD1. The germline CDR1 and CDR2 sequences are MNHEY and SMNVEV (reference sequence). The CDR3 runs 13 residues. Trimming took 6 bases from V and 3 from J; bases not matched to a gene: 5. CDR3 sequence reads: CASSKGGVYEQYF. CDR3 in DNA: TGTGCCAGCAGCAAAGGGGGCGTCTACGAGCAGTACTTC.

This rearrangement joins TRBV7-2 to TRBJ1-1; tentative D call: TRBD1 (6 bases). V shed 5 bases and J shed 3 bases, with 13 bases lying between them. The CDR3 has 14 amino acids. CDR1 and CDR2 from the germline V gene are SGHTA and FQGNSA. CDR3 in DNA: TGTGCCAGCAGCCCCTGGGACATTTACACTGAAGCTTTCTTT. It encodes CASSPWDIYTEAFF.

This clone has a single count. The chain links TRBV10-1 to TRBJ1-1, with 10 bases that match TRBD1. The V segment lost 1 base and the J segment 4 bases; nucleotides outside the gene matches: 18. Germline-derived CDR1 and CDR2 are WNHNN and SYGVQD (reference sequence). This CDR3 region has 20 residues. The CDR3 nucleotides are TGCGCCAGCAGTGAGTTGGATGGAGAGGACAGGGGGATATGGGGCACTGAAGCTTTCTTT. Its translation: CASSELDGEDRGIWGTEAFF.

The V and J genes are TRBV7-2 and TRBJ2-1; perhaps TRBD1 as D (6 bases). CDR3 length equals 13 residues. With 4 bases removed from V and 2 bases from J, the gap between germline ends came to 6 bases. Germline CDR1 is SGHTA and CDR2 is FQGNSA. CDR3 coding DNA: TGTGCCAGCAGCTCAGGGGCCTACAATGAGCAGTTCTTC. It codes for CASSSGAYNEQFF.

This chain's CDR3 is CASSPKGQTYNEQFF. The CDR3 DNA reads TGCGCCAGCAGCCCTAAAGGACAGACCTACAATGAGCAGTTCTTC. The rearrangement uses TRBV4-1 and TRBJ2-1; TRBD1 is a possible D gene (6 bases). V was trimmed by 4 bases and J by 2 bases, leaving 12 bases between them. CDR1 MGHRA and CDR2 YSYEKL come from the germline V gene. CDR3 length: 15 residues.

This clone was picked up a small number of times. The chain joins TRBV5-8 to TRBJ1-1; TRBD1 aligns across 8 bases. The CDR3 contains 14 residues. V dropped 1 base and J dropped 5; count of bases not matched to a gene: 4. Germline CDR1 and CDR2: SGHTS and YDEGEE. CDR3 DNA sequence: TGTGCCAGCAGCTTGCGGACAGGGTTGACTGAAGCTTTCTTT. Translated, it gives CASSLRTGLTEAFF.

The chain combines TRBV5-4 with TRBJ1-6, with D maybe TRBD1 (6 bases). V lost 0 bases and J 9 bases, leaving 19 bases between the germline ends. In germline, CDR1 is SGHNT, CDR2 YYREEE (reference sequence). There are 17 residues in the CDR3. This CDR3 is CASSLGKLQGTSSPLHF. The DNA for the CDR3 is TGTGCCAGCAGCTTGGGGAAGTTGCAGGGGACCTCTTCACCCCTCCACTTT.

V gene TRBV18 combines with J gene TRBJ1-3; TRBD1 is a possible D gene (6 bases). The CDR3 length is 15 residues. Trimming left V 3 bases short and J 2 bases short, with 11 bases between. Germline V lookup: CDR1 KGHSH, CDR2 LQKENI. CDR3 nucleotides: TGTGCCAGCTCACCTCCAGGGGTACCTGGAAACACCATATATTTT. Translated: CASSPPGVPGNTIYF.

This chain joins TRBV9 and TRBJ1-2, with a weak D call TRBD1 (5 bases). Trimming took off 0 bases at V and 1 base at J, with 19 bases between the two ends. In germline, CDR1 is SGDLS, CDR2 YYNGEE. The CDR3 extends over 18 amino acids. CDR3 protein: CASSVGVGGTVLNYGYTF. CDR3 nucleotide sequence: TGTGCCAGCAGCGTAGGGGTGGGGGGGACGGTTCTTAACTATGGCTACACCTTC.

The chain employs TRBV5-6 and TRBJ2-5, with D possibly being TRBD1 (6 bases). Looked up from germline, CDR1 is SGHDT and CDR2 is YYEEEE. Trimming left V 2 bases short and J 1 base short, with 9 bases between. This CDR3 is built from 14 residues. CDR3 DNA: TGTGCCAGCAGCTTAGGGACATTCCAAGAGACCCAGTACTTC. This translates into CASSLGTFQETQYF.

This chain connects TRBV4-2 to TRBJ1-2; the match to TRBD1 covers 7 bases. V gave up 1 base and J gave up 3 bases; unmatched junction bases: 5. CDR1 LGHNA and CDR2 YNFKEQ come from the germline V gene. This CDR3 contains 15 residues. Written as DNA, the CDR3 is TGTGCCAGCAGCCAAGCCGACAGGGTTGACTATGGCTACACCTTC. This gives the protein CASSQADRVDYGYTF.

This chain connects TRBV6-6 to TRBJ2-7; D might be TRBD1 (6 bases). With 4 bases removed from V and 2 bases from J, the gap between germline ends came to 15 bases. The V gene's germline CDR1 is MNHNY and CDR2 SVGAGI (reference sequence). The CDR3 extends over 15 amino acids. The CDR3 region is CASSSTRQAPYEQYF. The CDR3, as DNA: TGTGCCAGCAGTTCAACAAGACAGGCCCCCTACGAGCAGTACTTC.